This passage covers 30 T cell receptor beta chains from one sample sequenced in a study of CD8 T cells in ankylosing spondylitis. A single record per CDR3 protein comes from TCRdb applying MiXCR to the 5' RACE reads. The table records around 250,000 distinct CDR3 sequences, approximately 12% of them present only once. The sample was blood, either unsorted or a sorted T cell fraction (not recorded which). These receptors were taken from a male donor with ankylosing spondylitis or in good health (not recorded which).

The genes are TRBV6-1 and TRBJ1-1; the D is unclear. Per the germline V gene, CDR1 is MNHNS and CDR2 is SASEGT. The length of the CDR3 is 15 residues. V lost 3 bases and J 1 base, leaving 12 bases between the germline ends. DNA of the CDR3: TGTGCCAGCAGTGACGTGAGGGAGTGGAACACTGAAGCTTTCTTT. It translates to CASSDVREWNTEAFF.

This clonotype was seen many times. The V call is TRBV5-8, the J call TRBJ1-2, with D possibly matching TRBD1 (5 bases). V lost 4 bases and J 8 bases, leaving 18 bases between the germline ends. This CDR3 region has 14 residues. CDR1 is SGHTS, CDR2 YDEGEE, per germline. CDR3 amino acids: CASSHKNQGSGYTF. The CDR3 nucleotides are TGTGCCAGCAGCCATAAAAACCAGGGATCAGGCTACACCTTC.

This clonotype has more than one count but fewer than ten. V is TRBV29-1 and J is TRBJ2-1; 10 positions match TRBD1. This CDR3 contains 16 residues. The germline CDR1 and CDR2 sequences are SQVTM and ANQGSEA. Trimming cost V 5 bases and J 2 bases; bases outside gene matches: 9. For the CDR3, the DNA is TGCAGCGTTCGAGGGGCGACAGGGGGCGCCTACAATGAGCAGTTCTTC. Its protein is CSVRGATGGAYNEQFF.

V gene TRBV2 combines with J gene TRBJ1-1, with D possibly being TRBD1 (6 bases). Germline lookup yields CDR1 SNHLY and CDR2 FYNNEI. The CDR3 spans 16 residues. V lost 6 bases and J 8 bases, leaving 25 bases between the germline ends. This chain's CDR3 is CASRLEGGDGILEAFF. CDR3 DNA: TGTGCCAGCAGGTTGGAGGGGGGCGACGGTATTTTGGAAGCTTTCTTT.

This clonotype showed up just a few times. V usage is TRBV27 and J usage is TRBJ2-2; D is ambiguous. The CDR3 spans 16 residues. Germline CDR1 MNHEY, CDR2 SMNVEV (reference sequence). With 3 bases removed from V and 4 bases from J, the gap between germline ends came to 15 bases. CDR3 nucleotide sequence: TGTGCCAGCAGTTTCGCGGTATGGGGTGGCACCGGGGAGCTGTTTTTT. This sequence encodes CASSFAVWGGTGELFF.

The rearrangement uses TRBV5-1 and TRBJ2-4, with a tentative D call TRBD2 (7 bases). The CDR3 contains 14 residues. The germline CDR1 and CDR2 sequences are SGHRS and YFSETQ. V was clipped by 0 bases and J by 8 bases, with 12 bases between them. CDR3 sequence: CASSLVQGRDIQYF. The CDR3 coding sequence is TGCGCCAGCAGCTTGGTTCAGGGGAGGGACATTCAGTACTTC.

This clonotype was picked up a small number of times. The rearrangement uses TRBV29-1 and TRBJ2-5; D uncertain. Trimming took 7 bases from V and 0 from J, leaving 6 bases between them. Germline-derived CDR1 and CDR2 are SQVTM and ANQGSEA. This CDR3 spans 11 amino acids. The CDR3 bases are TGCAGCGCCAAAAACCAAGAGACCCAGTACTTC. This encodes CSAKNQETQYF. The variable domain in full, with the rest retrieved from reference TRBV29-1 and TRBJ2-5, is SAVISQKPSRDICQRGTSLTIQCQVDSQVTMMFWYRQQPGQSLTLIATANQGSEATYESGFVIDKFPISRPNLTFSTLTVSNMSPEDSSIYLCSAKNQETQYFGPGTRLLVL.

The chain recombines TRBV2 with TRBJ1-5; D is undetermined. The CDR3 totals 12 residues. The germline V and J ends were trimmed by 5 bases and 14 bases, with 16 bases remaining between them. Germline CDR1 SNHLY, CDR2 FYNNEI. The CDR3 sequence is CASSKENWVEHF. The CDR3 DNA reads TGTGCCAGCAGTAAAGAGAATTGGGTGGAGCATTTT.

The chain uses TRBV28 and TRBJ2-4, with 8 positions matching TRBD2. Germline trimming cut 3 bases from V and 0 bases from J; bases unmatched to any gene: 1. Per germline, CDR1 MDHEN and CDR2 SYDVKM. This CDR3 is 15 amino acids long. As DNA, the CDR3 is TGTGCCAGCAGTTTCCGGGGGGGAGCCAAAAACATTCAGTACTTC. Translating gives CASSFRGGAKNIQYF. Together with reference TRBV28 and TRBJ2-4, the CDR3 gives the full variable domain: DVKVTQSSRYLVKRTGEKVFLECVQDMDHENMFWYRQDPGLGLRLIYFSYDVKMKEKGDIPEGYSVSREKKERFSLILESASTNQTSMYLCASSFRGGAKNIQYFGAGTRLSVL.

This clonotype showed up many times. This chain joins TRBV10-3 and TRBJ1-4; D uncertain. The CDR3 is 13 amino acids. The ends were cut back, 4 bases at V and 0 bases at J, with 3 bases in the middle. The germline CDR1 and CDR2 sequences are ENHRY and SYGVKD. CDR3 loop: CAISVATNEKLFF. DNA for the CDR3: TGTGCCATCAGTGTTGCAACTAATGAAAAACTGTTTTTT.

This clonotype was counted many times. The CDR3 here is CSAGSGDTQYF. CDR3 DNA: TGCAGCGCAGGAAGTGGAGATACGCAGTATTTT. The chain carries TRBV29-1 and TRBJ2-3; D unresolved. The CDR3 loop spans 11 amino acids. Germline assignment: CDR1 SQVTM and CDR2 ANQGSEA. Trimming shortened V by 7 bases and J by 5 bases, and 10 bases separated the two germline ends.

This clonotype was found a few times. The chain carries TRBV7-7 and TRBJ2-7; 7 nucleotides align to TRBD1. The CDR3 runs to 13 residues. Germline assignment: CDR1 SSHAT and CDR2 FNYEAQ (reference sequence). The ends lost 5 bases at V and 6 bases at J; junction bases unmatched: 7. The CDR3 here is CASSRDSSGEQYF. CDR3 nucleotide sequence: TGTGCCAGCAGCCGGGACAGTTCCGGCGAGCAGTACTTC.

This clonotype was observed many times. The chain joins TRBV29-1 to TRBJ1-6; a possible D gene is TRBD1 (6 bases). The CDR3 covers 13 residues. The germline V gene encodes CDR1 SQVTM and CDR2 ANQGSEA. V was cut by 5 bases and J by 10 bases, with 15 bases left in between. The CDR3 sequence is CSVSRDIGSPLHF. The CDR3 DNA reads TGCAGCGTTTCCCGGGACATTGGATCACCCCTCCACTTT.

This clonotype was recorded many times. V gene TRBV20-1 combines with J gene TRBJ2-1; 8 nucleotides line up with TRBD2. Germline V gene data show CDR1 as DFQATT and CDR2 as SNEGSKA (reference sequence). J was trimmed by 6 bases and V by 5 bases; bases with no gene match: 15. The CDR3 runs to 16 residues. CDR3 sequence reads: CSAPPLAGGPLNEQFF. CDR3 in DNA: TGCAGTGCTCCCCCCCTTGCGGGAGGCCCCCTCAATGAGCAGTTCTTC.

This clonotype occurred many times. The V and J genes are TRBV5-1 and TRBJ2-1; TRBD2 matches at 9 bases. The ends lost 4 bases at V and 6 bases at J; junction bases unmatched: 8. CDR1 and CDR2 (germline): SGHRS, YFSETQ. The CDR3 length is 15 residues. The CDR3 sequence is CASSDPRAGGNEQFF. The CDR3 DNA reads as TGCGCCAGCAGCGACCCTCGAGCGGGGGGCAATGAGCAGTTCTTC.

This clonotype was detected ten times or more. The J gene is TRBJ1-2, the V gene TRBV20-1, with 8 nucleotides matching TRBD1. The J segment lost 8 bases and the V segment lost 0 bases, leaving 11 bases of the junction unmatched. This CDR3 comprises 15 residues. Germline CDR1 and CDR2: DFQATT and SNEGSKA (reference sequence). The CDR3 DNA is TGCAGTGCTAGAGAAAATCAGGGGGCATTCGAGGGCTACACCTTC. It encodes CSARENQGAFEGYTF.

This clonotype was detected many times. The chain employs TRBV20-1 and TRBJ2-2, with 8 bases aligning to TRBD2. The V gene end was trimmed by 2 bases and the J gene end by 7 bases; junction bases not matched to a gene: 9. CDR3 length equals 15 residues. The germline V gene encodes CDR1 DFQATT and CDR2 SNEGSKA (reference sequence). The CDR3 DNA reads TGCAGTGCTAGATCTGGGACTAGTTTCTTCGGGGAGCTGTTTTTT. It encodes CSARSGTSFFGELFF.

This chain connects TRBV28 to TRBJ2-4, with TRBD2 as a possible D gene (6 bases). The CDR3 consists of 13 residues. In germline, CDR1 is MDHEN, CDR2 SYDVKM. V gave up 10 bases and J gave up 8 bases, with 18 bases separating them. CDR3 in amino acids: CAIRTGVRDIQYF. The CDR3 bases are TGTGCCATTAGGACGGGGGTGAGAGACATTCAGTACTTC.

This clonotype was seen more than once but under ten times. The chain is built from TRBV28 and TRBJ2-7; weak D call: TRBD2 (6 bases). Germline lookup yields CDR1 MDHEN and CDR2 SYDVKM. CDR3 length: 12 residues. The V end lost 3 bases, the J end lost 9 bases, and 12 bases lay between the germline ends. The CDR3 DNA sequence: TGTGCCAGCAGTTTTCGGGGGACGGGGCAGTACTTC. This sequence encodes CASSFRGTGQYF. Variable domain in full (rest from reference TRBV28 and TRBJ2-7): DVKVTQSSRYLVKRTGEKVFLECVQDMDHENMFWYRQDPGLGLRLIYFSYDVKMKEKGDIPEGYSVSREKKERFSLILESASTNQTSMYLCASSFRGTGQYFGPGTRLTVT.

This clonotype was counted many times. The chain carries TRBV11-2 and TRBJ2-1; 10 bases map to TRBD2. Trimming cost V 5 bases and J 4 bases; bases outside gene matches: 5. Germline V CDR1 and CDR2: SGHAT, FQNNGV. This CDR3 comprises 15 residues. The DNA of the CDR3 is TGTGCCAGCAGCGATGGACTAGCGGAGTACAATGAGCAGTTCTTC. Its protein is CASSDGLAEYNEQFF.

This clonotype was recorded at least ten times. V usage is TRBV20-1 and J usage is TRBJ2-5; D possibly corresponds to TRBD2 (5 bases). Deletions cut 3 bases from V and 5 bases from J, with 7 bases between. Germline assignment: CDR1 DFQATT and CDR2 SNEGSKA (reference sequence). CDR3 size: 11 residues. The CDR3 is CSASSGETQYF. In nucleotides, the CDR3 is TGCAGTGCTAGTTCGGGGGAGACCCAGTACTTC.

This clonotype was detected many times. This chain connects TRBV20-1 to TRBJ2-2; D gene uncertain. The CDR3 is made up of 15 amino acids. Deletions cut 0 bases from V and 2 bases from J, with 10 bases between. Looked up from germline, CDR1 is DFQATT and CDR2 is SNEGSKA (reference sequence). The CDR3 here is CSARERRRNTGELFF. Here the CDR3 DNA reads TGCAGTGCTAGAGAACGGAGACGAAACACCGGGGAGCTGTTTTTT.

This clonotype appeared many times. The chain is built from TRBV6-5 and TRBJ2-1; 12 nucleotides agree with TRBD2. This CDR3 spans 18 amino acids. V lost 0 bases to trimming and J lost 3 bases; unmatched junction nucleotides: 6. CDR1 is MNHEY, CDR2 SVGAGI, per germline. CDR3 amino acids: CASSYSSASGGVYNEQFF. The CDR3 region has the DNA TGTGCCAGCAGTTACTCTAGTGCTAGCGGGGGGGTCTACAATGAGCAGTTCTTC.

This clonotype was detected ten times or more. This chain joins TRBV5-4 and TRBJ2-5, with TRBD2 identical over 12 bases. Per the germline V gene, CDR1 is SGHNT and CDR2 is YYREEE (reference sequence). V lost 4 bases to trimming and J lost 5 bases; unmatched junction nucleotides: 3. The CDR3 length is 14 residues. The DNA for the CDR3 is TGTGCCAGCAGCCCTAGCGGGAGGGGTGAGACCCAGTACTTC. This translates into CASSPSGRGETQYF.

This clonotype was recorded at least ten times. The chain uses TRBV12-3 or TRBV12-4 and TRBJ2-5; D remains ambiguous. The CDR3 runs to 14 residues. Trimming removed 4 bases from V and 3 bases from J, with 12 bases in between. CDR3 sequence: CASSYDGREETQYF. The CDR3 DNA reads TGTGCCAGCAGTTATGACGGACGAGAAGAGACCCAGTACTTC.

This clonotype was observed a few times. V and J are TRBV27 and TRBJ2-7, with D possibly TRBD2 on 5 matching bases. The CDR3 is 12 amino acids. V lost 6 bases and J 2 bases, leaving 8 bases between the germline ends. Germline CDR1 MNHEY, CDR2 SMNVEV (reference sequence). For the CDR3, the DNA is TGTGCCAGCAGGACGGGGACCTACGAGCAGTACTTC. Residues: CASRTGTYEQYF.

Ten or more counts support this clonotype. The chain links TRBV20-1 to TRBJ1-6, with 7 bases that match TRBD1. Germline trimming cut 2 bases from V and 9 bases from J; bases unmatched to any gene: 13. CDR3 length equals 16 residues. Germline assignment: CDR1 DFQATT and CDR2 SNEGSKA (reference sequence). The CDR3 sequence is CSARSLGRQGGSPLHF. The CDR3 DNA reads TGCAGTGCTAGATCCCTGGGCCGACAGGGAGGTTCACCCCTCCACTTT.

This clonotype was observed many times. The gene calls are TRBV3-1 and TRBJ2-1; TRBD2 agrees at 10 bases. CDR1 is LGHDT, CDR2 YNNKEL, per germline (reference sequence). After removal of 4 bases from V and 0 bases from J, the junction contained 12 bases not matched to a gene. The CDR3 runs to 19 residues. The CDR3 sequence: CASSPKQLAGSSSYNEQFF. The CDR3 nucleotides read TGTGCCAGCAGCCCCAAGCAACTAGCGGGAAGTAGCTCCTACAATGAGCAGTTCTTC.

Ten or more counts support this clonotype. The V gene is TRBV7-3, the J gene TRBJ1-1, with a tentative D call TRBD1 (5 bases). Deletions cut 8 bases from V and 4 bases from J, with 14 bases between. CDR1 and CDR2 (germline): SGHTA, FQGTGA. This CDR3 region has 13 residues. The CDR3 region is CASGTPGGTEAFF. DNA for the CDR3: TGTGCCAGCGGGACCCCTGGAGGCACTGAAGCTTTCTTT. Full variable domain (rest looked up from reference TRBV7-3 and TRBJ1-1): GAGVSQTPSNKVTEKGKYVELRCDPISGHTALYWYRQSLGQGPEFLIYFQGTGAADDSGLPNDRFFAVRPEGSVSTLKIQRTERGDSAVYLCASGTPGGTEAFFGQGTRLTVV.

J is TRBJ2-1 and V is TRBV28, with no clear D. Trimming took off 11 bases at V and 4 bases at J, with 18 bases between the two ends. The CDR3 has 14 amino acids. Germline V gene lookup returns CDR1 MDHEN and CDR2 SYDVKM. The CDR3 sequence is CAGHIGRPYNEQFF. DNA of the CDR3: TGTGCCGGCCACATCGGGCGTCCTTACAATGAGCAGTTCTTC.